This T cell receptor beta chain was profiled in a study of CD8+ T cells in alopecia areata. V trimming: 4 bases; J trimming: 4 bases; junction bases outside the gene matches: 7. Germline loops: CDR1 MNHNS, CDR2 SASEGT. The length of the CDR3 is 16 residues. On this clone itself: Its cognate antigen is unknown.

RNA extraction and reverse transcription yielded cDNA as sequencing template. The assay was immunoSEQ multiplex PCR, and TCRdb's table has in-frame clones only and misses some. The sample includes 90,000 to 130,000 clones, 55% to 75% seen only once; the top ten take 20% to 25%. Sorting of PBMCs yielded the CD4+ and CD8+ T cells. Study observations and caveats: Greater clonality was observed in lesional scalp samples, especially alopecia totalis/universalis, versus normal scalp. Researchers reported that TCR sharing among patients proved less clear than in mice, possibly HLA-linked. Scalp sequencing also captures normal skin's resident alphabeta T cells.

The chain has TRBV6-1 and TRBJ2-2; 9 nucleotides align to TRBD1. The receptor was isolated from a human donor in good health. What was sequenced was CD8+ T cells sorted from blood. For the CDR3, the DNA is TGTGCCAGCAGTGGCCCTCGACAGGGGGTCACCGGGGAGCTGTTTTTT. Residues: CASSGPRQGVTGELFF.